These 21 T cell receptor beta chains share one sample of origin, sequenced in a study of control samples from healthy donors and cancer patients. The repertoire was sequenced with immunoSEQ multiplex PCR; TCRdb's copy has only in-frame clones and lacks some. The table records over 110,000 clones, around 85% of them present only once. The sequenced material came from blood. The receptors shown here come from a woman younger than 45 in good health.

V and J are TRBV11-2 and TRBJ2-3, with TRBD2 matching over 8 bases. After removal of 3 bases from V and 4 bases from J, the junction contained 3 bases not matched to a gene. The length of the CDR3 is 14 residues. Germline V lookup: CDR1 SGHAT, CDR2 FQNNGV. CDR3 residues: CASSFSGGADTQYF. For the CDR3, the DNA is TGTGCCAGCAGCTTTTCGGGAGGGGCAGATACGCAGTATTTT.

The CDR3 DNA follows: TGTGCCAGCAGCTTGCGGACGCCGGGTTCACCCCTCCACTTT. Its protein product is CASSLRTPGSPLHF. The gene calls are TRBV5-4 and TRBJ1-6; D is uncertain. CDR1 is SGHNT, CDR2 YYREEE, per germline (reference sequence). The CDR3 sequence is 14 residues long. V dropped 1 base and J dropped 9 bases, with 11 bases sitting between them.

V is TRBV30 and J is TRBJ2-1; weak D call: TRBD2 (6 bases). The CDR3 is 13 residues long. The V end was cut by 1 base, the J end by 11 bases, with 15 bases between. Per the germline V gene, CDR1 is GTSNPN and CDR2 is SVGIG (reference sequence). Here the CDR3 DNA reads TGTGCCTGGAGTGATTCAGCGGGCTTGCAGCAGTTCTTC. This gives the protein CAWSDSAGLQQFF.

This chain connects TRBV12-3 or TRBV12-4 to TRBJ2-7; D remains unclear. The CDR3 runs to 12 residues. V dropped 5 bases and J dropped 2 bases, with 7 bases sitting between them. The CDR3 loop is CASSRQTYEQYF. DNA for the CDR3: TGTGCCAGCAGTCGTCAGACCTACGAGCAGTACTTC.

This chain joins TRBV6-5 and TRBJ1-1; the match to TRBD1 covers 7 bases. V lost 5 bases and J lost 4; bases outside the gene matches: 10. The CDR3 has 15 residues. CDR1 and CDR2 (germline): MNHEY, SVGAGI. The CDR3 bases are TGTGCCAGCAGTACAGCGACAGGGCTGGGCACTGAAGCTTTCTTT. Translating it yields CASSTATGLGTEAFF.

The J gene is TRBJ1-5, the V gene TRBV5-1; tentatively, D is TRBD1 (6 bases). Germline CDR1 SGHRS, CDR2 YFSETQ. Between the trimmed V and J ends, which lost 2 bases and 2 bases, there was a span of 8 bases. The CDR3 sequence is 14 residues long. The CDR3 DNA reads as TGCGCCAGCAGCTTATCAGGGGGCAATCAGCCCCAGCATTTT. Translated, it gives CASSLSGGNQPQHF.

This chain joins TRBV5-1 and TRBJ2-2; TRBD1 aligns across 9 bases. The CDR3 spans 16 residues. The V gene end was trimmed by 3 bases and the J gene end by 6 bases; junction bases not matched to a gene: 9. Germline CDR1 is SGHRS and CDR2 is YFSETQ. This CDR3 reads CASSWDTGGVSGELFF. The CDR3 bases are TGCGCCAGCAGCTGGGACACAGGGGGCGTCTCCGGGGAGCTGTTTTTT.

The sample holds one count of this clone. The CDR3 protein is CASSALAVSSGELFF. The CDR3 DNA sequence: TGTGCCAGCAGCGCCCTCGCGGTATCGTCCGGGGAGCTGTTTTTT. The V gene is TRBV11-2, the J gene TRBJ2-2; D is unclear. Trimming left V 5 bases short and J 6 bases short, with 16 bases between. CDR1 is SGHAT, CDR2 FQNNGV, per germline. The CDR3 has 15 amino acids.

This chain connects TRBV5-6 to TRBJ2-3; 7 bases are shared with TRBD1. V shed 0 bases and J 1 base; nucleotides not matched to a gene: 2. Germline V gene sequence: CDR1 SGHDT, CDR2 YYEEEE. The CDR3 runs 15 residues. CDR3 bases: TGTGCCAGCAGCTTGGCGAGGGGGCGCACAGATACGCAGTATTTT. It codes for CASSLARGRTDTQYF.

With respect to this clone: The sample contains more than one DNA sequence encoding this CDR3. This chain joins TRBV6-5 and TRBJ2-5, with unresolved D. Germline CDR1 reads MNHEY; CDR2 reads SVGAGI. The CDR3 spans 11 residues. V lost 6 bases to trimming and J lost 2 bases, with 4 bases between them. CDR3 sequence: CASRYQETQYF. CDR3 in DNA: TGTGCCAGCAGATATCAAGAGACCCAGTACTTC.

This clone was observed a single time. J is TRBJ1-2 and V is TRBV9; D not resolved. V lost 4 bases, J lost 8 bases, and 15 bases lay in between. Germline V lookup: CDR1 SGDLS, CDR2 YYNGEE. This CDR3 has 13 amino acids. As DNA, the CDR3 is TGTGCCAGCAGCCCCTTGGGTGCCGGGGGCTACACCTTC. It encodes CASSPLGAGGYTF.

This chain connects TRBV2 to TRBJ2-1; 9 bases map to TRBD2. Looked up from germline, CDR1 is SNHLY and CDR2 is FYNNEI. The CDR3 is 14 amino acids. The ends lost 8 bases at V and 4 bases at J; junction bases unmatched: 6. The CDR3 sequence is CASQAGGPYNEQFF. CDR3 sequence (DNA): TGTGCCAGCCAAGCGGGAGGACCTTACAATGAGCAGTTCTTC.

The chain joins TRBV5-1 to TRBJ2-1; TRBD2 agrees at 8 bases. Per germline, CDR1 SGHRS and CDR2 YFSETQ. V lost 1 base and J lost 7; bases outside the gene matches: 7. The CDR3 has 15 amino acids. The CDR3 protein is CASSLTASGGNEQFF. As DNA, the CDR3 is TGCGCCAGCAGCTTGACTGCCTCGGGAGGGAATGAGCAGTTCTTC.

V gene TRBV13 combines with J gene TRBJ1-1; D is uncertain. The V and J ends lost 4 bases and 6 bases respectively, with 6 bases between them. From germline, CDR1 is PRHDT and CDR2 FYEKMQ (reference sequence). The CDR3 runs 11 residues. CDR3 sequence reads: CASSSQPEAFF. The CDR3 DNA is TGTGCCAGCAGCTCTCAGCCTGAAGCTTTCTTT. The variable domain in full, with the rest retrieved from reference TRBV13 and TRBJ1-1, is AAGVIQSPRHLIKEKRETATLKCYPIPRHDTVYWYQQGPGQDPQFLISFYEKMQSDKGSIPDRFSAQQFSDYHSELNMSSLELGDSALYFCASSSQPEAFFGQGTRLTVV.

This clone was observed a single time. The chain is built from TRBV2 and TRBJ2-2; D is uncertain. Trimming removed 6 bases at V and 3 bases at J, with 14 bases between. From germline, CDR1 is SNHLY and CDR2 FYNNEI. The CDR3 has 15 amino acids. CDR3 nucleotide sequence: TGTGCCAGCAGGAAGCTCTTGAGCGACACCGGGGAGCTGTTTTTT. Translation: CASRKLLSDTGELFF.

The CDR3 bases are TGTGCCAGCAGCCCCCCGCCCGGGAGTTACGAGCAGTACTTC. Encoded protein: CASSPPPGSYEQYF. The rearrangement joins TRBV7-2 to TRBJ2-7, with D possibly being TRBD2 (6 bases). Trimming took 5 bases from V and 4 from J, leaving 15 bases between them. The CDR3 runs 14 residues. CDR1 SGHTA and CDR2 FQGNSA come from the germline V gene.

The rearrangement uses TRBV5-1 and TRBJ2-5; 7 bases map to TRBD1. Germline CDR1 is SGHRS and CDR2 is YFSETQ. Trimming cost V 2 bases and J 2 bases; bases outside gene matches: 3. The CDR3 is made up of 14 amino acids. CDR3 region: CASSFLGQQETQYF. The CDR3 bases are TGCGCCAGCAGCTTCCTGGGACAGCAAGAGACCCAGTACTTC.

The genes are TRBV6-5 and TRBJ1-1; D is undetermined. Trimming stripped 7 bases from V and 11 bases from J, with 17 bases between. Per germline, CDR1 MNHEY and CDR2 SVGAGI. CDR3 length: 12 amino acids. The CDR3 loop reads CASMPDFLGAFF. In DNA, the CDR3 is TGTGCCAGCATGCCGGACTTCCTCGGCGCTTTCTTT.

V is TRBV2 and J is TRBJ1-1; 7 bases map to TRBD1. V gave up 4 bases and J gave up 5 bases; unmatched junction bases: 10. This CDR3 has 15 residues. The germline gives CDR1 SNHLY, CDR2 FYNNEI. Here the CDR3 reads CASSVFEGAGTEAFF. The CDR3 DNA follows: TGTGCCAGCAGTGTATTTGAGGGGGCCGGTACTGAAGCTTTCTTT.

V gene TRBV6-1 combines with J gene TRBJ1-5; the D is unclear. Germline CDR1 MNHNS, CDR2 SASEGT. The CDR3 has 17 amino acids. Trimming left V 1 base short and J 0 bases short, with 13 bases between. The CDR3 DNA reads as TGTGCCAGCAGTGAAGTTCTAGCCGAATATAGCAATCAGCCCCAGCATTTT. Translation gives CASSEVLAEYSNQPQHF.

The chain uses TRBV27 and TRBJ1-2; a weak D match, TRBD1 (5 bases). This CDR3 is built from 12 residues. Trimming took 6 bases from V and 4 from J, leaving 9 bases between them. Germline assignment: CDR1 MNHEY and CDR2 SMNVEV (reference sequence). The CDR3 DNA sequence: TGTGCCAGCAGCGCGACAGCCTATGGCTACACCTTC. Translating gives CASSATAYGYTF.